This is a list of T cell receptor beta chains from one sample in a study of a mutant IDH1 vaccine in newly diagnosed glioma. TCRdb's copy holds only in-frame clones and misses some; the assay was immunoSEQ multiplex PCR. The data contain about 100,000 clones, roughly 77% of them seen just once; the ten biggest clones take up less than 9.5%. The sample in question was PBMCs, obtained from a glioma patient treated with radiotherapy, temozolomide or both. These receptors originate from a man aged 40-49 years with glioma. The CDR3 runs from the conserved cysteine through the conserved F or W. The order of the fields is V gene, J gene, D gene, clone size, CDR3 protein, CDR3 DNA. The D gene is left open where the match is weak. The size of a clone is reported for some rows only, either as once, few or many, or as a class for expanded clones.

TRBV20-1,TRBJ1-5,-,-,CSALRPQHF,TGCAGTGCTTTACGGCCCCAGCATTTT
TRBV9,TRBJ2-5,-,-,CASSGTNQETQYF,TGTGCCAGCAGCGGGACCAACCAAGAGACCCAGTACTTC
TRBV4-1,TRBJ2-3,TRBD2,-,CASSQAPGGGSDTQYF,TGCGCCAGCAGCCAAGCCCCCGGGGGGGGATCAGATACGCAGTATTTT
TRBV1,TRBJ1-4,-,-,CTSSLGQYNEKLFF,TGCACCAGCAGCCTCGGACAGTATAATGAAAAACTGTTTTTT
TRBV30,TRBJ2-2,-,few,CAWTQGFTGELFF,TGTGCCTGGACACAGGGTTTCACCGGGGAGCTGTTTTTT
TRBV27,TRBJ1-2,-,-,CASSQNRRGGRGYTF,TGTGCCAGCAGCCAAAATCGTAGAGGGGGGCGTGGCTACACCTTC
TRBV6-5,TRBJ1-1,-,few,CASSWGGTEAFF,TGTGCCAGCAGTTGGGGGGGCACTGAAGCTTTCTTT
TRBV19,TRBJ2-5,TRBD2,-,CASSMASGSSQTQYF,TGTGCCAGTAGTATGGCCAGCGGGAGTTCTCAGACCCAGTACTTC
TRBV28,TRBJ2-3,-,-,CASSDLGASTDTQYF,TGTGCCAGCAGTGATCTGGGTGCTAGCACAGATACGCAGTATTTT
TRBV9,TRBJ1-1,-,-,CASSVAGTSTEAFF,TGTGCCAGCAGCGTAGCAGGGACATCCACTGAAGCTTTCTTT
TRBV6-5,TRBJ1-6,TRBD1,-,CASSQTGRNNSPLHF,TGTGCCAGCAGCCAGACAGGGCGAAACAATTCACCCCTCCACTTT
TRBV4-2,TRBJ2-1,-,-,CASSPFERLGGNEQFF,TGTGCCAGCAGCCCCTTTGAGAGACTAGGGGGCAATGAGCAGTTCTTC
TRBV10-3,TRBJ2-3,TRBD2,once,CAISESVRLAGGTDTQYF,TGTGCCATCAGTGAGTCGGTAAGGCTAGCGGGAGGCACAGATACGCAGTATTTT
TRBV6-1,TRBJ2-6,-,-,CASSTQGSGANVLTF,TGTGCCAGCAGTACACAGGGTTCTGGGGCCAACGTCCTGACTTTC
TRBV6-5,TRBJ2-7,TRBD2,once,CASSYSAGAYEQYF,TGTGCCAGCAGTTACTCGGCGGGGGCCTACGAGCAGTACTTC
TRBV28,TRBJ1-2,TRBD1,-,CASRRQGLDGYTF,TGTGCCAGCAGGAGACAGGGATTAGATGGCTACACCTTC
TRBV28,TRBJ2-7,-,once,CASSLHGPPYEQYF,TGTGCCAGCAGTTTACACGGTCCTCCCTACGAGCAGTACTTC
TRBV10-1,TRBJ2-2,TRBD1,-,CASRGQGASGELFF,TGCGCCAGCCGAGGACAGGGGGCCTCCGGGGAGCTGTTTTTT
TRBV2,TRBJ1-5,TRBD1,-,CAGQGAGNQPQHF,TGTGCCGGACAGGGGGCTGGCAATCAGCCCCAGCATTTT
TRBV6-6,TRBJ2-7,-,once,CASSYGTSSSYEQYF,TGTGCCAGCAGTTACGGGACTTCTAGCTCCTACGAGCAGTACTTC
TRBV5-4,TRBJ1-5,TRBD1,-,CASSWGGTGMNQPQHF,TGTGCCAGCAGCTGGGGGGGGACAGGGATGAATCAGCCCCAGCATTTT
TRBV28,TRBJ1-5,-,few,CASSMRLMGSNQPQHF,TGTGCCAGCAGTATGCGACTCATGGGTAGCAATCAGCCCCAGCATTTT
TRBV28,TRBJ2-7,-,-,CATSAPGRGDEQYF,TGTGCCACGTCAGCCCCGGGGCGAGGGGACGAGCAGTACTTC
TRBV7-8,TRBJ2-2,-,-,CASSVGQNTGELFF,TGTGCCAGCAGCGTGGGCCAAAACACCGGGGAGCTGTTTTTT
TRBV13,TRBJ1-2,-,-,CASSSRDGGIYGYTF,TGTGCCAGCAGCTCACGGGACGGGGGGATCTATGGCTACACCTTC
TRBV5-1,TRBJ1-2,TRBD1,-,CASSLEGAYGYTF,TGCGCCAGCAGCTTGGAGGGGGCATATGGCTACACCTTC
TRBV19,TRBJ1-1,-,-,CASNPGGSESEAFF,TGTGCCAGTAACCCGGGCGGGTCGGAGTCGGAAGCTTTCTTT
TRBV12-5,TRBJ1-5,-,-,CASGLVKTGWSYSNQPQHF,TGTGCTAGTGGTTTGGTAAAGACAGGTTGGTCCTATAGCAATCAGCCCCAGCATTTT
TRBV4-3,TRBJ2-3,TRBD2,-,CASSQGSGADLSTDTQYF,TGCGCCAGCAGCCAAGGCAGCGGGGCGGATCTGAGCACAGATACGCAGTATTTT